This T cell receptor (beta chain) was found in a study of blood T cells in healthy people across ages (dated by TCRdb to the mid-2010s). General notes on the study: In model experiments, template switching captured roughly one uniquely barcoded TCR beta cDNA molecule for every two T cells. Four age groups were formed from the donors: young (average approximately 15 years), middle-aged (less than 40), aged (approximately 60) and long-lived (around 80). To avoid experimental bias, donors of different ages were distributed randomly across sequencing lanes. Using deep sequencing normalized with unique cDNA molecular identifiers, the study measured how TCR beta repertoire diversity changes with age. The study analyzed two additional independent replicas of 1 million unique cDNA reads from the same blood draw for two donors, one aged 18 to 30 and one aged 80 or older. Broad study findings and their caveats: Total diversity estimates from one million sequenced T cells were considered lower bounds and underestimates. There was a strong correlation between observed TCR beta diversity and the percentage of naive T cells measured by flow cytometry. The CMV infection status of donors was not known, potentially confounding age-related changes in expanded clonotypes. As age increased, observed TCR beta diversity per million T cells dropped in a roughly linear way, and a significant reduction was already evident by age 40. Compared with the aged group, the long-lived group had more naive CD4+ T cells, fewer expanded clones and increased TCR diversity, suggesting age selection. Bulk unsorted PBMC profiling prevented conclusive comparison of naive and antigen-experienced compartments.

Of note for this clonotype: Its antigen specificity is not known. No quality values exist for individual bases; no much larger clone is one base distant.

In the germline V gene, CDR1 corresponds to SGDLS and CDR2 to YYNGEE. The junction shows trimming of 1 base on V and 7 bases on J, plus 15 bases between the germline ends. CDR3 length: 16 amino acids, cysteine to phenylalanine. Left in the record is the CDR3 DNA by itself, 48 bases read in frame from the first base. Libraries were prepared through 5' RACE. Instrument used: Illumina HiSeq 2500. The second PCR ran for roughly 7 to 12 cycles and used a J-beta primer mix along with a sample-barcoded 5' primer. Each TCR beta cDNA molecule received a unique molecular identifier from a template-switch 5' adaptor carrying 12 random nucleotides. Each sample yielded at least 3 million CDR3-containing paired-end reads. First-strand cDNA was synthesized from all RNA with the Mint cDNA synthesis kit, primed by a TRBC-specific oligonucleotide. Following uracil-DNA glycosylase treatment, a first 18-cycle PCR with universal primers M1SS and BC2_uni_R was performed on all cDNA. Per the original workflow: Normalization of each sample was performed by random selection of 1 million high-quality reads, each carrying a distinct molecular identifier. Reads sharing molecular identifiers were discarded rather than binned into consensus sequences. MiTCR, set to a Q25 quality threshold and the strictest error-elimination algorithm, was used for CDR3 identification, clonotype clustering and error correction. Lower-bound total TCR beta diversity was estimated with a nonparametric unseen species model using Euler transformation. TCRdb itself trimmed the public reads at Q25 with fastp, ran MiXCR and retained productive beta chains. CDR3 protein sequences are deduplicated, and each keeps its most common genes and DNA. V and J calls and clone size were set by TCRdb, not the authors. Present in this sample are approximately 900,000 distinct CDR3 sequences, around 46% of which were seen just once. Under 15% of the sample rests with the top ten.

Donors were under 40 systemically healthy Caucasian individuals from Russia aged roughly 6 to 100 years. Around 10 milliliters of peripheral blood were collected from each donor into EDTA-treated Vacutainer tubes. Ficoll-Paque density-gradient centrifugation was used to isolate PBMCs, with at least 6.5 million obtained per sample. Trizol reagent was used to extract total RNA from PBMCs, with at least 5.5 micrograms per sample. Naive CD45RAhigh/CD27high T cell percentages were measured by flow cytometry on a PBMC aliquot from every donor. What was sequenced was blood. This chain is built from TRBV9 and TRBJ1-6; the best D guess is TRBD1, with 5 bases matching. This TCR derives from a man aged 30 to 45 in good health. For the CDR3, the sequence is CASSVRGQGGNSPLHF. The bases are TGTGCCAGCAGCGTAAGAGGGCAGGGTGGCAATTCACCCCTCCACTTT. Reference TRBV9 and TRBJ1-6 genes cover what lies past the CDR3, so the full variable domain is DSGVTQTPKHLITATGQRVTLRCSPRSGDLSVYWYQQSLDQGLQFLIQYYNGEERAKGNILERFSAQQFPDLHSELNLSSLELGDSALYFCASSVRGQGGNSPLHFGNGTRLTVT.